Given below is one TCR beta chain in context. Unique molecular identifiers were built into the TCR beta cDNA libraries. Roughly 500,000 cDNA molecules were obtained from around 1 to 9.1 million T cells. MiXCR, applied by TCRdb to the PCR reads, yields one record per CDR3 protein. This table has hundreds of thousands of distinct CDR3 sequences, 25% to 30% appearing once. These data come from a study of post-analysis software for immune sequencing data. Study summary: Secondary progressive, relapsing-remitting and progressive-relapsing multiple sclerosis were among the included disease courses.

The sample taken for sequencing was blood. This TCR came from a girl aged 10 to 17 with multiple sclerosis.

The CDR3 sequence is CASSLVTSLAEQFF. The CDR3 DNA reads as TGCGCCAGCAGCTTGGTGACTAGCCTGGCTGAGCAGTTCTTC. The chain joins TRBV5-1 to TRBJ2-1; 7 nucleotides line up with TRBD2. Trimming at V came to 0 bases and at J to 9 bases, leaving 6 bases not matched to a gene. The length of the CDR3 is 14 residues. Germline CDR1 and CDR2: SGHRS and YFSETQ.